These 13 T cell receptor beta chains were all obtained from the same sample, sequenced in a study of blood T cells in healthy people across ages. Primers used in a second PCR of roughly 6 to 12 cycles were a sample-barcoded 5' primer and a J-beta primer mix. TCRdb independently ran MiXCR on the 5' RACE reads; one entry per CDR3 protein. The data show roughly 1,800,000 distinct CDR3 sequences, roughly 50% seen once. The source material was blood. Receptors were obtained from a woman aged 40 to 50 in good health.

This clonotype was seen more than once but under ten times. The gene calls are TRBV20-1 and TRBJ2-3; D might be TRBD1 (5 bases). Between the trimmed V and J ends, which lost 3 bases and 7 bases, there was a span of 17 bases. Germline CDR1 and CDR2: DFQATT and SNEGSKA (reference sequence). The CDR3 contains 14 residues. The CDR3 here is CSASRQGTAHTQYF. Written as DNA, the CDR3 is TGCAGTGCTAGTCGGCAGGGCACGGCACATACGCAGTATTTT.

V and J are TRBV25-1 and TRBJ2-1; no definite D call. The germline V gene has CDR1 MGHDK and CDR2 SYGVNS. V gave up 5 bases and J gave up 11 bases, with 10 bases separating them. This CDR3 region has 11 residues. The CDR3 region has the DNA TGTGCCAGCAGTCCCCAGCTCCAGCAGTTCTTC. Encoded protein: CASSPQLQQFF.

This clonotype has more than one count but fewer than ten. This chain joins TRBV27 and TRBJ2-4, with D hard to call. Germline CDR1 is MNHEY and CDR2 is SMNVEV (reference sequence). The V and J ends lost 6 bases and 7 bases respectively, with 13 bases between them. The CDR3 totals 13 residues. DNA for the CDR3: TGTGCCAGCAGCCTTTACCAAGAGAACATTCAGTACTTC. Protein product: CASSLYQENIQYF.

This clonotype was observed a handful of times. The V and J genes are TRBV7-9 and TRBJ1-4, with D perhaps matching TRBD1 (6 bases). The CDR3 runs 16 residues. Germline CDR1 reads SEHNR; CDR2 reads FQNEAQ (reference sequence). Trimming shortened V by 1 base and J by 7 bases, and 16 bases separated the two germline ends. The CDR3 nucleotides are TGTGCCAGCAGCTTAGGCCGAGGGGGGCCCGTTGAAAAACTGTTTTTT. This translates into CASSLGRGGPVEKLFF.

This clonotype has more than one count but fewer than ten. The J gene is TRBJ2-1, the V gene TRBV7-3, with 15 bases fitting TRBD2. The CDR3 runs 17 residues. The J segment lost 9 bases and the V segment lost 5 bases, leaving 11 bases of the junction unmatched. Germline values: CDR1 SGHTA, CDR2 FQGTGA. CDR3 protein: CASSTPGLAGGQREQFF. DNA for the CDR3: TGTGCCAGCAGCACGCCAGGACTAGCGGGGGGGCAACGTGAGCAGTTCTTC.

The chain links TRBV7-9 to TRBJ1-5, with no clear D. From germline, CDR1 is SEHNR and CDR2 FQNEAQ (reference sequence). The CDR3 length is 16 residues. The germline V and J ends were trimmed by 2 bases and 5 bases, with 16 bases remaining between them. The CDR3 sequence: CASSLRIGPSDQPQHF. The CDR3 DNA follows: TGTGCCAGCAGCTTACGGATCGGACCTTCGGATCAGCCCCAGCATTTT.

In this sample, this clonotype turned up once. At one end the junction does not follow the germline gene, possibly because of a read error. This sequence joins TRBV7-7 and TRBJ1-5, with 8 bases lining up with TRBD1. CDR3 length equals 22 residues. Germline loops: CDR1 SSHAT, CDR2 FNYEAQ (reference sequence). CDR3 region: CASSLKRGQGPPYLYSNQPQHF. The CDR3 bases are TGTGCTAGCAGCTTAAAACGCGGACAGGGCCCCCCTTACCTTTATAGCAATCAGCCCCAGCATTTT. Full variable domain (missing parts from reference TRBV7-7 and TRBJ1-5): GAGVSQSPRYKVTKRGQDVTLRCDPISSHATLYWYQQALGQGPEFLTYFNYEAQPDKSGLPSDRFSAERPEGSISTLTIQRTEQRDSAMYRCASSLKRGQGPPYLYSNQPQHFGDGTRLSIL.

The chain couples TRBV4-2 to TRBJ1-6; 9 bases match TRBD1. The CDR3 has 18 residues. The junction had 5 bases not matched to a gene; V was cut back by 0 bases and J by 2 bases. Germline lookup yields CDR1 LGHNA and CDR2 YNFKEQ. The CDR3 is CASSQDGDRATYNSPLHF. The CDR3 nucleotides read TGTGCCAGCAGCCAAGACGGGGACAGGGCAACCTATAATTCACCCCTCCACTTT.

As concerns this clonotype: One end of the junction does not line up with germline, which may come from a read error. The V gene is TRBV5-6, the J gene TRBJ1-5, with a tentative D call TRBD1 (6 bases). The CDR3 spans 16 residues. Germline loops: CDR1 SGHDT, CDR2 YYEEEE. The CDR3 loop reads CASSILALGGKQPQHF. In DNA form, the CDR3 reads TGTGCCAGCAGCATCCTCGCGCTGGGGGGCAAACAGCCCCAGCATTTT.

The chain carries TRBV5-4 and TRBJ2-5; TRBD1 might be the D (6 bases). CDR3 length: 15 amino acids. Germline V CDR1 and CDR2: SGHNT, YYREEE (reference sequence). Trimming stripped 0 bases from V and 11 bases from J, with 20 bases between. CDR3 sequence reads: CASSLGQGRYNEQYF. Here the CDR3 DNA reads TGTGCCAGCAGCTTGGGTCAGGGGCGCTACAATGAGCAGTACTTC. The variable domain in full, with the rest retrieved from reference TRBV5-4 and TRBJ2-5, is ETGVTQSPTHLIKTRGQQVTLRCSSQSGHNTVSWYQQALGQGPQFIFQYYREEENGRGNFPPRFSGLQFPNYSSELNVNALELDDSALYLCASSLGQGRYNEQYFGPGTRLLVL.

This clonotype was seen more than once but under ten times. The chain employs TRBV6-6 and TRBJ1-6, with TRBD1 matching over 8 bases. The CDR3 contains 15 residues. CDR1 is MNHNY and CDR2 is SVGAGI in the germline V gene (reference sequence). With 8 bases clipped from V and 0 bases from J, the junction kept 3 bases outside the gene matches. The CDR3 coding sequence is TGTGCCAGCCAAACAGGGGGCTCCTATAATTCACCCCTCCACTTT. Translation: CASQTGGSYNSPLHF.

This clonotype was detected a few times. The V call is TRBV28, the J call TRBJ2-3, with 8 nucleotides matching TRBD1. Losses at the gene ends were 5 bases for V and 0 bases for J; bases not matched to a gene: 10. The CDR3 sequence is 17 residues long. Germline V gene sequence: CDR1 MDHEN, CDR2 SYDVKM. The CDR3 sequence: CASSAAGTGISTDTQYF. In DNA, the CDR3 is TGTGCCAGCAGTGCAGCCGGGACAGGAATTAGCACAGATACGCAGTATTTT.

This chain links TRBV7-2 with TRBJ2-5; D call uncertain. Trimming took off 5 bases at V and 1 base at J, with 11 bases between the two ends. This CDR3 region has 14 residues. CDR1 and CDR2 (germline): SGHTA, FQGNSA. The CDR3 coding sequence is TGTGCCAGCAGCATACGTGGGGTCCAAGAGACCCAGTACTTC. Its translation is CASSIRGVQETQYF.